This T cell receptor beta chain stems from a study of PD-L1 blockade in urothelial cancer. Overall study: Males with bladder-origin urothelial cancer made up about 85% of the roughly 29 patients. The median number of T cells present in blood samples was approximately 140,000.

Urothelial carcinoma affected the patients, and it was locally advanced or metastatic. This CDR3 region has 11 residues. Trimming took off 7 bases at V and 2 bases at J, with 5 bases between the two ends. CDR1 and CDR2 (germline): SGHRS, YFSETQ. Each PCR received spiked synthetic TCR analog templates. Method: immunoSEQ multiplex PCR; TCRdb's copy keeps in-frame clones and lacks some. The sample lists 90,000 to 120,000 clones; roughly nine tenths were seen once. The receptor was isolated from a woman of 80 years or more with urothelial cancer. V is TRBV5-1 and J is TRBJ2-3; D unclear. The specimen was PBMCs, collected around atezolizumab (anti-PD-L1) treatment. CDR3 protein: CASGDTDTQYF. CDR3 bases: TGCGCCAGCGGAGACACAGATACGCAGTATTTT.